This T cell receptor (beta chain) was observed in a study of blood T cell repertoires in COVID-19. Participant reports of clinical history set cohort assignment. The V end was cut by 5 bases, the J end by 3 bases, with 16 bases between. This CDR3 contains 15 residues. Germline loops: CDR1 SEHNR, CDR2 FQNEAQ (reference sequence). Only in-frame clones appear in the TCRdb table, and some are missing; sequencing was by immunoSEQ multiplex PCR. The table includes hundreds of thousands of clones, more than 75% detected once. Material: PBMCs or T cells enriched from blood (not recorded which). The source of this sequence is a woman between 45 and 65 years old who had recovered from COVID-19. This chain joins TRBV7-9 and TRBJ1-2; a weak D match, TRBD1 (5 bases). The CDR3 here is CASSHQGGADYGYTF. CDR3 bases: TGTGCCAGCAGCCACCAGGGCGGGGCTGACTATGGCTACACCTTC.